Below, 27 T cell receptor beta chains from the same sample are listed, as sequenced in a study of shared clonotypes between healthy human individuals. Naive CD8 cells, CD45RO-negative and positively selected for CCR7, excluded terminally differentiated effector memory CD45RA+ cells. Measured with immunoSEQ multiplex PCR; TCRdb has only the in-frame clones, and not every one. Of under 2,000,000 clones listed, about 95% were seen once; the top ten hold around 1%. The specimen was naive CD8+ T cells sorted from blood. These receptors originate from a young man in good health.

The chain couples TRBV5-8 to TRBJ2-7; 9 bases agree with TRBD1. This CDR3 has 14 amino acids. The ends lost 4 bases at V and 4 bases at J; junction bases unmatched: 6. CDR1 and CDR2 from the germline V gene are SGHTS and YDEGEE. CDR3: CASSLGQGLYEQYF. The CDR3 DNA reads TGTGCCAGCAGCCTGGGACAGGGTCTTTACGAGCAGTACTTC.

V gene TRBV9 combines with J gene TRBJ2-1; TRBD2 matches 13 bases. Germline CDR1 SGDLS, CDR2 YYNGEE. V lost 0 bases to trimming and J lost 10 bases; unmatched junction nucleotides: 7. The CDR3 loop spans 16 amino acids. The CDR3 here is CASSVAGGLAGDEQFF. DNA for the CDR3: TGTGCCAGCAGCGTAGCCGGTGGACTAGCGGGAGACGAGCAGTTCTTC.

V usage is TRBV28 and J usage is TRBJ1-1; D perhaps matches TRBD1 (5 bases). The CDR3 length is 16 residues. Germline values: CDR1 MDHEN, CDR2 SYDVKM. Trimming stripped 4 bases from V and 2 bases from J, with 17 bases between. This CDR3 is CASSSLTENGNTEAFF. CDR3 DNA: TGTGCCAGCAGTTCATTGACAGAGAATGGCAACACTGAAGCTTTCTTT.

The rearrangement links TRBV5-6 to TRBJ1-2; 7 bases map to TRBD1. Germline CDR1 SGHDT, CDR2 YYEEEE. Germline trimming cut 4 bases from V and 0 bases from J; bases unmatched to any gene: 9. The CDR3 extends over 16 amino acids. CDR3 in DNA: TGTGCCAGCAGCACTGGACAGGCGTTAGCTAACTATGGCTACACCTTC. Protein: CASSTGQALANYGYTF.

The rearrangement links TRBV4-2 to TRBJ2-1; D unclear. Germline V gives CDR1 LGHNA, CDR2 YNFKEQ. The CDR3 has 20 residues. V lost 0 bases, J lost 0 bases, and 21 bases lay in between. CDR3 bases: TGTGCCAGCAGCCAAGAAATAGTATTTCCCGAGGATAGCTCCTACAATGAGCAGTTCTTC. Its protein product is CASSQEIVFPEDSSYNEQFF.

This clone was seen just once. J is TRBJ2-7 and V is TRBV7-8, with D hard to call. This CDR3 is built from 13 residues. Germline values: CDR1 SGHVS, CDR2 FQNEAQ. Trimming took 1 base from V and 3 from J, leaving 7 bases between them. In nucleotides, the CDR3 is TGTGCCAGCAGCTTAGAGGTCCTCTACGAGCAGTACTTC. It is translated as CASSLEVLYEQYF. Full variable domain (remainder filled in from reference TRBV7-8 and TRBJ2-7): GAGVSQSPRYKVAKRGQDVALRCDPISGHVSLFWYQQALGQGPEFLTYFQNEAQLDKSGLPSDRFFAERPEGSVSTLKIQRTQQEDSAVYLCASSLEVLYEQYFGPGTRLTVT.

This chain joins TRBV7-9 and TRBJ1-1, with a possible D match to TRBD1 (6 bases). The CDR3 sequence is 14 residues long. Looked up from germline, CDR1 is SEHNR and CDR2 is FQNEAQ (reference sequence). The V gene lost 2 bases and the J gene lost 11 bases, with 18 bases spanning the gap. The CDR3 sequence: CASSLLLGAVGAFF. The CDR3 DNA reads as TGTGCCAGCAGCTTATTATTGGGGGCTGTAGGCGCTTTCTTT.

As for this clone: This sample includes further DNA sequences coding for the same CDR3. The chain recombines TRBV13 with TRBJ2-1; TRBD2 matches at 12 bases. The CDR3 has 15 amino acids. CDR1 is PRHDT, CDR2 FYEKMQ, per germline (reference sequence). J lost 2 bases, V lost 4 bases, and 0 bases had no gene match. In nucleotides, the CDR3 is TGTGCCAGCAGCTCTAGCGGGAGGGCCTACAATGAGCAGTTCTTC. It yields the protein CASSSSGRAYNEQFF.

The gene calls are TRBV4-3 and TRBJ2-4; 12 nucleotides align to TRBD1. Per the germline V gene, CDR1 is LGHNA and CDR2 is YSLEER. This CDR3 region has 16 residues. The V and J ends lost 2 bases and 9 bases, in that order; junction bases with no gene match: 8. This CDR3 reads CASSQRDRGLRTIQYF. The CDR3 DNA reads as TGCGCCAGCAGCCAACGGGACAGGGGGCTACGGACCATTCAGTACTTC.

This clone appeared a single time. The chain combines TRBV27 with TRBJ2-2, with 7 bases that match TRBD2. Germline assignment: CDR1 MNHEY and CDR2 SMNVEV (reference sequence). CDR3 length equals 15 residues. V lost 4 bases to trimming and J lost 4 bases; unmatched junction nucleotides: 6. In DNA form, the CDR3 reads TGTGCCAGCAGTTCCGGACTAGTGCCCACCGGGGAGCTGTTTTTT. It encodes CASSSGLVPTGELFF.

This chain links TRBV5-5 with TRBJ2-7, with a weak D call TRBD2 (6 bases). Trimming took off 0 bases at V and 1 base at J, with 11 bases between the two ends. The germline V gene encodes CDR1 SGHKS and CDR2 YYEKEE (reference sequence). CDR3 length: 15 amino acids. Written as DNA, the CDR3 is TGTGCCAGCAGCTTGGGTGGGGGGACTTCCTACGAGCAGTACTTC. It yields the protein CASSLGGGTSYEQYF.

The chain uses TRBV2 and TRBJ1-1, with unresolved D. V shed 3 bases and J shed 2 bases, with 4 bases lying between them. The CDR3 extends over 12 amino acids. In germline, CDR1 is SNHLY, CDR2 FYNNEI. CDR3 nucleotides: TGTGCCAGCAGTGATTTTAACACTGAAGCTTTCTTT. It codes for CASSDFNTEAFF.

The J gene is TRBJ1-5, the V gene TRBV19; no firm D call. CDR1 LNHDA and CDR2 SQIVND come from the germline V gene (reference sequence). The V and J ends lost 4 bases and 4 bases respectively, with 11 bases between them. The CDR3 length is 14 residues. As DNA, the CDR3 is TGTGCCAGTAGTACCTTCGACAAAAATCAGCCCCAGCATTTT. It encodes CASSTFDKNQPQHF.

The CDR3 sequence: CAWRKGQGFNQPQHF. The CDR3 DNA reads TGTGCCTGGAGGAAGGGGCAGGGGTTCAATCAGCCCCAGCATTTT. The chain combines TRBV30 with TRBJ1-5; the D gene is possibly TRBD1 (6 bases). The CDR3 runs to 15 residues. V was shortened by 3 bases and J by 3 bases, with 15 bases between the two germline ends. CDR1 is GTSNPN and CDR2 is SVGIG in the germline V gene (reference sequence).

The chain combines TRBV4-1 with TRBJ2-5; D is unresolved. The germline V and J ends were trimmed by 2 bases and 5 bases, with 21 bases remaining between them. The CDR3 contains 17 residues. Germline values: CDR1 MGHRA, CDR2 YSYEKL. CDR3 in amino acids: CASSQYLQIGPAETQYF. The CDR3 DNA sequence: TGCGCCAGCAGCCAATACCTACAGATCGGACCCGCGGAGACCCAGTACTTC.

This chain connects TRBV5-4 to TRBJ1-4, with D maybe TRBD1 (5 bases). Trimming left V 2 bases short and J 3 bases short, with 11 bases between. This CDR3 has 15 residues. Germline V gene sequence: CDR1 SGHNT, CDR2 YYREEE (reference sequence). The CDR3 protein is CASSFVGGANEKLFF. Written as DNA, the CDR3 is TGTGCCAGCAGCTTCGTTGGGGGTGCTAATGAAAAACTGTTTTTT.

The rearrangement links TRBV6-5 to TRBJ1-1, with D possibly being TRBD1 (6 bases). Trimming shortened V by 3 bases and J by 7 bases, and 12 bases separated the two germline ends. Germline V gives CDR1 MNHEY, CDR2 SVGAGI. The CDR3 runs to 13 residues. CDR3 protein: CASSYGQNLEAFF. CDR3 in DNA: TGTGCCAGCAGTTATGGACAGAACCTTGAAGCTTTCTTT.

A single count supports this clone. This sequence joins TRBV9 and TRBJ2-5, with 7 bases matching TRBD2. Germline V CDR1 and CDR2: SGDLS, YYNGEE. V trimming: 3 bases; J trimming: 2 bases; junction bases outside the gene matches: 10. The CDR3 is made up of 16 amino acids. The CDR3 bases are TGTGCCAGCAGCGACCCCCCGGGGGGTATTCAAGAGACCCAGTACTTC. Encoded protein: CASSDPPGGIQETQYF.

This clone is a singleton in its sample. The chain couples TRBV30 to TRBJ2-1; D is uncertain. V was trimmed by 1 base and J by 8 bases, leaving 15 bases between them. Per germline, CDR1 GTSNPN and CDR2 SVGIG (reference sequence). This CDR3 spans 14 amino acids. The CDR3 protein is CAWSDLPLGDEQFF. The CDR3 DNA follows: TGTGCCTGGAGTGACCTACCTCTGGGCGATGAGCAGTTCTTC.

This sequence joins TRBV27 and TRBJ2-6, with 7 bases identical to TRBD1. Germline lookup yields CDR1 MNHEY and CDR2 SMNVEV (reference sequence). V shed 8 bases and J 13 bases; nucleotides not matched to a gene: 20. This CDR3 comprises 16 residues. CDR3 bases: TGTGCCAGCTACTTTCCAAGGCCGACAGGGACGGAAGTCCTGACTTTC. This codes for CASYFPRPTGTEVLTF.

Remarks on this clone: The sample has other DNA sequences that encode this CDR3 too. This chain links TRBV19 with TRBJ2-7; 8 bases agree with TRBD1. The CDR3 runs to 14 residues. Trimming at V came to 5 bases and at J to 0 bases, leaving 3 bases not matched to a gene. CDR1 LNHDA and CDR2 SQIVND come from the germline V gene (reference sequence). CDR3 sequence reads: CASSLDRDSYEQYF. Written as DNA, the CDR3 is TGTGCCAGTAGTCTGGACAGGGACTCCTACGAGCAGTACTTC.

The chain links TRBV28 to TRBJ1-4, with 9 bases fitting TRBD1. Germline CDR1 reads MDHEN; CDR2 reads SYDVKM. V shed 5 bases, J shed 0 bases, and the junction held 4 bases outside the gene matches. This CDR3 contains 16 residues. CDR3: CASSTGGEATNEKLFF. The CDR3 DNA follows: TGTGCCAGCAGTACAGGGGGCGAAGCAACTAATGAAAAACTGTTTTTT.

The chain combines TRBV27 with TRBJ2-1; 7 nucleotides align to TRBD2. The V gene end was trimmed by 2 bases and the J gene end by 4 bases; junction bases not matched to a gene: 5. Germline CDR1 reads MNHEY; CDR2 reads SMNVEV (reference sequence). This CDR3 has 15 amino acids. The CDR3 region is CASSLGGTTYNEQFF. CDR3 DNA sequence: TGTGCCAGCAGTTTAGGGGGGACTACGTACAATGAGCAGTTCTTC.

The chain uses TRBV4-1 and TRBJ1-5, with D unresolved. Germline loops: CDR1 MGHRA, CDR2 YSYEKL. The CDR3 has 13 amino acids. V lost 1 base and J 5 bases, leaving 6 bases between the germline ends. CDR3 sequence (DNA): TGCGCCAGCAGCCAAGTTTTAGATCAGCCCCAGCATTTT. Translated, it gives CASSQVLDQPQHF.

The rearrangement uses TRBV10-2 and TRBJ2-3; TRBD2 matches at 7 bases. Germline values: CDR1 WSHSY, CDR2 SAAADI. There are 16 residues in the CDR3. With V trimmed by 8 bases and J by 1 base, 12 bases remained unmatched. CDR3 loop: CASAEVRESGTDTQYF. In nucleotides, the CDR3 is TGCGCCAGCGCCGAGGTGCGGGAGTCGGGCACAGATACGCAGTATTTT.

Details on this clone: In the same sample, other DNA sequences code for this CDR3. This chain joins TRBV9 and TRBJ2-7; no clear D. V lost 0 bases, J lost 0 bases, and 10 bases lay in between. This CDR3 region has 15 residues. CDR1 is SGDLS, CDR2 YYNGEE, per germline. This CDR3 reads CASSVDGLSSYEQYF. The CDR3 DNA reads as TGTGCCAGCAGCGTAGATGGCCTGAGCTCCTACGAGCAGTACTTC. The full variable domain, rest sourced from reference TRBV9 and TRBJ2-7, is DSGVTQTPKHLITATGQRVTLRCSPRSGDLSVYWYQQSLDQGLQFLIQYYNGEERAKGNILERFSAQQFPDLHSELNLSSLELGDSALYFCASSVDGLSSYEQYFGPGTRLTVT.

CDR3: CASSYSTVHGYTF. The CDR3 DNA reads as TGTGCCAGCAGTTACTCTACAGTTCATGGCTACACCTTC. V gene TRBV6-5 combines with J gene TRBJ1-2; D unclear. This CDR3 contains 13 residues. Per the germline V gene, CDR1 is MNHEY and CDR2 is SVGAGI. Trimming left V 0 bases short and J 6 bases short, with 8 bases between.